These T cell receptor beta chains were read from a single sample in a study of T cell changes during pregnancy in multiple sclerosis. Measured with immunoSEQ multiplex PCR; TCRdb has only the in-frame clones, and not every one. The table shows approximately 60,000 clones, with under 95% occurring only once. Sequences were derived from CD8+ T cells from peripheral blood mononuclear cells, sampled in the third trimester of pregnancy. The origin of the receptors is a female donor with multiple sclerosis, enrolled in a pregnancy study. Each CDR3 is given with its conserved first and last residue. A D gene is named only where the DNA matches it firmly. Clone size is given for some rows only: seen once, a few or many times, or a class if the clone is expanded.

d_gene | abundance | j_gene | v_gene | CDR3aa | CDR3nt
- | - | TRBJ2-3 | TRBV4-3 | CASSPGLRTDTQYF | TGCGCCAGCAGCCCGGGACTCCGCACAGATACGCAGTATTTT
- | - | TRBJ1-2 | TRBV27 | CASGRRVFDQDGYTF | TGTGCCAGCGGGCGGAGGGTCTTTGACCAAGATGGCTACACCTTC
TRBD2 | - | TRBJ2-1 | TRBV4-2 | CASSQLAGGYNEQFF | TGTGCCAGCAGCCAACTAGCGGGAGGCTACAATGAGCAGTTCTTC
TRBD2 | - | TRBJ2-7 | TRBV9 | CASSARPGLESDEQYF | TGTGCCAGCAGCGCCAGGCCGGGACTAGAGTCTGACGAGCAGTACTTC
TRBD1 | once | TRBJ1-1 | TRBV4-3 | CASSHDRGSLPSRDTEAFF | TGCGCCAGCAGCCATGACAGGGGTTCATTACCGTCCCGAGACACTGAAGCTTTCTTT
TRBD1 | - | TRBJ2-7 | TRBV28 | CASSLSGTAPNPFTYEQYF | TGTGCCAGCAGTTTGTCTGGGACAGCGCCAAATCCTTTCACCTACGAGCAGTACTTC
- | - | TRBJ1-1 | TRBV5-6 | CASSRGGTEAFF | TGTGCCAGCAGCAGGGGTGGTACTGAAGCTTTCTTT
TRBD2 | - | TRBJ2-3 | TRBV19 | CASSSIAGATQYF | TGTGCCAGTAGTTCCATAGCGGGAGCTACGCAGTATTTT
TRBD2 | - | TRBJ2-7 | TRBV13 | CASSQIGGLAVYEQYF | TGTGCCAGCAGCCAAATTGGGGGACTAGCGGTTTACGAGCAGTACTTC
- | - | TRBJ2-7 | TRBV4-1 | CASSQGRGPYEQYF | TGCGCCAGCAGCCAAGGCAGGGGCCCCTACGAGCAGTACTTC
- | - | TRBJ2-1 | TRBV2 | CASSEGVAAMNEQFF | TGTGCCAGCAGTGAAGGGGTAGCGGCTATGAATGAGCAGTTCTTC
TRBD2 | - | TRBJ2-1 | TRBV12-5 | CASGLVLGSGRALNEQFF | TGTGCTAGTGGTTTGGTACTCGGAAGCGGGAGGGCCTTGAATGAGCAGTTCTTC
TRBD1 | once | TRBJ2-2 | TRBV9 | CASSDTGVTGELFF | TGTGCCAGCAGCGATACAGGGGTCACCGGGGAGCTGTTTTTT
TRBD2 | few | TRBJ2-3 | TRBV6-4 | CASSPSASGSPDTQYF | TGTGCCAGCAGTCCCTCCGCTAGCGGGAGCCCAGATACGCAGTATTTT
TRBD1 | - | TRBJ2-7 | TRBV4-1 | CASSQEFGQGIYEQYF | TGCGCCAGCAGCCAAGAATTCGGACAGGGGATTTACGAGCAGTACTTC
- | - | TRBJ2-7 | TRBV15 | CATSSPRQLNYEQYF | TGTGCCACCAGCAGCCCCAGACAGCTGAACTACGAGCAGTACTTC
- | - | TRBJ2-1 | TRBV19 | CASSTTAYNEQFF | TGTGCCAGTAGTACGACAGCCTACAATGAGCAGTTCTTC
- | - | TRBJ2-7 | TRBV29-1 | CSVAGQGWYEQYF | TGCAGCGTTGCTGGGCAGGGGTGGTACGAGCAGTACTTC
- | - | TRBJ2-1 | TRBV6-1 | CASRRRASYNEQFF | TGTGCCAGCAGACGGCGGGCCTCCTACAATGAGCAGTTCTTC
- | - | TRBJ2-7 | TRBV6-5 | CASSYSSRETQQYF | TGTGCCAGCAGTTACTCGAGCCGGGAGACTCAGCAGTACTTC
- | - | TRBJ2-5 | TRBV13 | CASTDRTEESYQETQYF | TGTGCCAGCACCGACCGGACTGAAGAATCGTACCAAGAGACCCAGTACTTC
- | - | TRBJ2-7 | TRBV5-1 | CASRKQGYEQYF | TGCGCCAGCAGAAAACAGGGATACGAGCAGTACTTC
TRBD2 | - | TRBJ2-7 | TRBV25-1 | CASSSRGGLREQYF | TGTGCCAGCAGTAGTCGCGGGGGTTTGAGGGAGCAGTACTTC
TRBD1 | - | TRBJ1-2 | TRBV15 | CATSSQGARGHGYTF | TGTGCCACCAGCAGTCAGGGGGCTCGGGGTCATGGCTACACCTTC
- | - | TRBJ2-7 | TRBV11-2 | CASSSDTNYEQYF | TGTGCCAGCAGCTCGGACACAAACTACGAGCAGTACTTC
TRBD1 | once | TRBJ1-1 | TRBV7-9 | CASSLADRAANTEAFF | TGTGCCAGCAGCTTAGCGGACAGGGCAGCGAACACTGAAGCTTTCTTT
- | - | TRBJ2-1 | TRBV11-2 | CASRVGGNEQFF | TGTGCCAGCAGGGTTGGGGGGAATGAGCAGTTCTTC
TRBD1 | - | TRBJ1-3 | TRBV9 | CASSVDDRDPPYSGNTIYF | TGTGCCAGCAGCGTAGACGACAGGGACCCTCCTTACTCTGGAAACACCATATATTTT
- | - | TRBJ1-2 | TRBV2 | CASSKTSQAPYGYTF | TGTGCCAGCAGTAAGACCTCGCAGGCCCCCTATGGCTACACCTTC
TRBD2 | - | TRBJ2-3 | TRBV9 | CASSVGLAADTQYF | TGTGCCAGCAGCGTCGGACTAGCGGCAGATACGCAGTATTTT
TRBD1 | - | TRBJ1-1 | TRBV4-1 | CASSGTGGSTEAFF | TGCGCCAGCAGCGGGACAGGGGGCAGCACTGAAGCTTTCTTT
TRBD2 | once | TRBJ2-3 | TRBV6-1 | CASRRLAGGTDTQYF | TGTGCCAGCAGGCGACTAGCGGGAGGCACAGATACGCAGTATTTT
TRBD2 | - | TRBJ2-1 | TRBV15 | CATILAGGNEQFF | TGTGCCACGATACTAGCGGGAGGGAATGAGCAGTTCTTC
- | - | TRBJ2-2 | TRBV30 | CAWSHQWPGELFF | TGTGCCTGGAGCCATCAATGGCCCGGGGAGCTGTTTTTT
TRBD1 | - | TRBJ1-3 | TRBV9 | CASSPTQTGNLPGNTIYF | TGTGCCAGCAGCCCCACTCAGACAGGGAATCTCCCTGGAAACACCATATATTTT
TRBD1 | - | TRBJ1-2 | TRBV5-6 | CASSLVTGLYGYTF | TGTGCCAGCAGCTTGGTGACAGGGCTCTATGGCTACACCTTC
- | once | TRBJ1-4 | TRBV7-8 | CASTSTATNEKLFF | TGTGCCAGCACCTCGACAGCAACTAATGAAAAACTGTTTTTT
- | - | TRBJ1-1 | TRBV7-9 | CASSPISDIPEAFF | TGTGCCAGCAGCCCAATTTCGGACATCCCTGAAGCTTTCTTT
- | - | TRBJ2-1 | TRBV29-1 | CSVVVGDYNEQFF | TGCAGCGTTGTTGTCGGGGATTACAATGAGCAGTTCTTC
- | - | TRBJ1-5 | TRBV27 | CASSLISGAFYQPQHF | TGTGCCAGCAGCTTAATCTCGGGAGCATTTTATCAGCCCCAGCATTTT
TRBD1 | - | TRBJ2-3 | TRBV11-2 | CASSDGQGATDTQYF | TGTGCCAGCAGCGACGGACAGGGGGCCACAGATACGCAGTATTTT
TRBD1 | - | TRBJ2-1 | TRBV6-4 | CASSDGTGGNEQFF | TGTGCCAGCAGTGACGGTACAGGGGGGAACGAGCAGTTCTTC
TRBD2 | - | TRBJ2-5 | TRBV4-1 | CASSHVLLAGAGETQYF | TGCGCCAGCAGCCATGTGCTCCTAGCGGGAGCAGGAGAGACCCAGTACTTC
- | - | TRBJ1-2 | TRBV29-1 | CSVDTGVDYGYTF | TGCAGCGTTGATACGGGGGTGGACTATGGCTACACCTTC
- | - | TRBJ2-1 | TRBV27 | CASSLFSSYNEQFF | TGTGCCAGCAGTTTGTTTAGCTCCTACAATGAGCAGTTCTTC
- | - | TRBJ1-5 | TRBV5-1 | CASSLRGNQPQHF | TGCGCCAGCAGCTTGAGAGGGAATCAGCCCCAGCATTTT
TRBD1 | - | TRBJ1-1 | TRBV7-9 | CASSYRSLQGAPSTEAFF | TGTGCCAGCAGCTACAGGTCCCTTCAGGGGGCGCCGAGCACTGAAGCTTTCTTT
- | once | TRBJ2-7 | TRBV6-1 | CASTQGRMYEQYF | TGTGCCAGCACGCAGGGAAGAATGTACGAGCAGTACTTC
TRBD1 | - | TRBJ2-7 | TRBV9 | CASSTGTGSSYEQYF | TGTGCCAGCAGCACCGGGACAGGGAGCTCCTACGAGCAGTACTTC